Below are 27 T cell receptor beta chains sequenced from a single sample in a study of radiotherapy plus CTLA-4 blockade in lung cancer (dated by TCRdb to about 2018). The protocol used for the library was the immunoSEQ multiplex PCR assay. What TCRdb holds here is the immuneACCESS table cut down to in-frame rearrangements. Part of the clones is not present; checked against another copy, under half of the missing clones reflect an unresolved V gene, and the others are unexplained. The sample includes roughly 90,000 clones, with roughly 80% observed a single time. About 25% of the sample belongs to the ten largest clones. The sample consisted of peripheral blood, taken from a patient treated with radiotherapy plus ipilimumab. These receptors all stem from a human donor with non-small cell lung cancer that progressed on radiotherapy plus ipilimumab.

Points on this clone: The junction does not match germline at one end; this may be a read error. The CDR3 is CASSPQGNADTQYF. The CDR3 DNA follows: TGTGCTAGCAGCCCACAGGGGAACGCAGATACGCAGTATTTT. The chain employs TRBV7-7 and TRBJ2-3, with TRBD1 matching over 7 bases. The CDR3 sequence is 14 residues long. Germline-derived CDR1 and CDR2 are SSHAT and FNYEAQ (reference sequence). Using reference TRBV7-7 and TRBJ2-3 for the parts outside the CDR3, the full variable domain is GAGVSQSPRYKVTKRGQDVTLRCDPISSHATLYWYQQALGQGPEFLTYFNYEAQPDKSGLPSDRFSAERPEGSISTLTIQRTEQRDSAMYRCASSPQGNADTQYFGPGTRLTVL.

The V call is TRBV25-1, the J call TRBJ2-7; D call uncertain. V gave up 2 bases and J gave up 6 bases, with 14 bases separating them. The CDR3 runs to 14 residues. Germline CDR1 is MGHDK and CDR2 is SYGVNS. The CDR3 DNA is TGTGCCAGCAGTGAAGGGCCCCCCAGCAGCGAGCAGTACTTC. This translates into CASSEGPPSSEQYF.

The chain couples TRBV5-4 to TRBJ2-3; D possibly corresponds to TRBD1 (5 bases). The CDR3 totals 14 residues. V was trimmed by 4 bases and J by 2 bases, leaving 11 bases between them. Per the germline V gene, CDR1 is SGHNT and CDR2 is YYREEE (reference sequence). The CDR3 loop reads CASSPRQLTDTQYF. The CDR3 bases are TGTGCCAGCAGCCCCCGACAGCTCACAGATACGCAGTATTTT. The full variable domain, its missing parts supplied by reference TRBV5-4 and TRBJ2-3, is ETGVTQSPTHLIKTRGQQVTLRCSSQSGHNTVSWYQQALGQGPQFIFQYYREEENGRGNFPPRFSGLQFPNYSSELNVNALELDDSALYLCASSPRQLTDTQYFGPGTRLTVL.

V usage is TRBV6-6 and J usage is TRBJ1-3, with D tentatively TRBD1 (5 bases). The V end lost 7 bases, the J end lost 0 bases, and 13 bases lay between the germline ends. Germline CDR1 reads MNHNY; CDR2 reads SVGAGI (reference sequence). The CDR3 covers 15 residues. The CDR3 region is CASTPSGGSGNTIYF. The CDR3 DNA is TGTGCCAGCACACCTTCCGGGGGCTCTGGAAACACCATATATTTT.

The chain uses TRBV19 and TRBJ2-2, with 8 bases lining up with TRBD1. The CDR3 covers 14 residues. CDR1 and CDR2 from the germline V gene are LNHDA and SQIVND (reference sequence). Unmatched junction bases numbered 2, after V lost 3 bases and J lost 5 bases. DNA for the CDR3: TGTGCCAGTAGTATCAGGGGGCGGACCGGGGAGCTGTTTTTT. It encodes CASSIRGRTGELFF.

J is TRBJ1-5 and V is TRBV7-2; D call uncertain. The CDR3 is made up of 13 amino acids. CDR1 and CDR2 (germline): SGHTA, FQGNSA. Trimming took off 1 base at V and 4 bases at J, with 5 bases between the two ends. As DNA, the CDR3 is TGTGCCAGCAGCTTAGATATGAATCAGCCCCAGCATTTT. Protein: CASSLDMNQPQHF.

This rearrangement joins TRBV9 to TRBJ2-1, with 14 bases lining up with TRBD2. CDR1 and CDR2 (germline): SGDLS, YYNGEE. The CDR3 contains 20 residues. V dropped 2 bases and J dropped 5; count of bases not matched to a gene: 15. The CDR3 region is CASSVSSFGLAGGLNNEQFF. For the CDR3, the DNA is TGTGCCAGCAGCGTGTCCTCTTTCGGACTAGCGGGAGGCCTCAACAATGAGCAGTTCTTC. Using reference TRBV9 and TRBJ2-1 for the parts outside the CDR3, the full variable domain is DSGVTQTPKHLITATGQRVTLRCSPRSGDLSVYWYQQSLDQGLQFLIQYYNGEERAKGNILERFSAQQFPDLHSELNLSSLELGDSALYFCASSVSSFGLAGGLNNEQFFGPGTRLTVL.

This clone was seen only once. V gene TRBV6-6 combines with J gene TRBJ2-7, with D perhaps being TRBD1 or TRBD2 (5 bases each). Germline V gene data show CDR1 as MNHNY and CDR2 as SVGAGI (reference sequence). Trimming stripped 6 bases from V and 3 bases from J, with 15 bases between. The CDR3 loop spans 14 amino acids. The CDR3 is CASSQPGTDYEQYF. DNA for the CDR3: TGTGCCAGCAGCCAACCCGGGACGGACTACGAGCAGTACTTC.

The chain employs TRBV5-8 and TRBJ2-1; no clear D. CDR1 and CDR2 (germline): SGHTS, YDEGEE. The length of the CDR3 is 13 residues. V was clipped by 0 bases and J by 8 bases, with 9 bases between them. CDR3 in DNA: TGTGCCAGCAGCTTGGATGGTGGCTATGAGCAGTTCTTC. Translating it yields CASSLDGGYEQFF.

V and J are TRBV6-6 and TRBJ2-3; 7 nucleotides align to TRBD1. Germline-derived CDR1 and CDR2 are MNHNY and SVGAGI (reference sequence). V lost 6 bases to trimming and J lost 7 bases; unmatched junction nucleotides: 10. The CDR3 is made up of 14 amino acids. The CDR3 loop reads CASSEDRELNTQYF. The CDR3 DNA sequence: TGTGCCAGCAGCGAAGACAGGGAACTAAATACGCAGTATTTT.

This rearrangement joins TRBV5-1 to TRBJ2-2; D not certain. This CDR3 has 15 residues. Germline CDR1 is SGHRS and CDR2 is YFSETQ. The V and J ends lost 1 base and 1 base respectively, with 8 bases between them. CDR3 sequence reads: CASSLLEENTGELFF. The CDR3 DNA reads TGCGCCAGCAGCTTGCTGGAAGAGAACACCGGGGAGCTGTTTTTT.

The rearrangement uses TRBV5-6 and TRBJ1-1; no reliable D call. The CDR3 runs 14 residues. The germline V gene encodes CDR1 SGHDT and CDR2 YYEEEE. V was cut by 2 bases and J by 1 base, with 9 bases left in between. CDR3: CASSFEEENTEAFF. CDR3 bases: TGTGCCAGCAGCTTTGAGGAAGAGAACACTGAAGCTTTCTTT.

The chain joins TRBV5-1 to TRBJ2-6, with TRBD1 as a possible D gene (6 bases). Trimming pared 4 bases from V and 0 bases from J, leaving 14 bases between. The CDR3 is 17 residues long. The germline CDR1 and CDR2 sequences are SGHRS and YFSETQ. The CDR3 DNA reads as TGCGCCAGCAGCGCCAGGGACATCCTCTCTGGGGCCAACGTCCTGACTTTC. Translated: CASSARDILSGANVLTF.

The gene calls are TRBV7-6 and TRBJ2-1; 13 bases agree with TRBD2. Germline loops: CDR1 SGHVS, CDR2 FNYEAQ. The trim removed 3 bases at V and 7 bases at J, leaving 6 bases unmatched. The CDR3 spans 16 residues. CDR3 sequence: CASSLTSGRLYNEQFF. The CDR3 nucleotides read TGTGCCAGCAGCTTGACTAGCGGGAGGTTGTATAATGAGCAGTTCTTC.

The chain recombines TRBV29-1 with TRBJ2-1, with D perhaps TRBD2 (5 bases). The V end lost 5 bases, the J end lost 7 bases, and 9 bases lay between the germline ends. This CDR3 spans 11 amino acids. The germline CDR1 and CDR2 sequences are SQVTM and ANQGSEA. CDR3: CSVKRVNEQFF. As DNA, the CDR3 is TGCAGCGTTAAGAGGGTAAATGAGCAGTTCTTC.

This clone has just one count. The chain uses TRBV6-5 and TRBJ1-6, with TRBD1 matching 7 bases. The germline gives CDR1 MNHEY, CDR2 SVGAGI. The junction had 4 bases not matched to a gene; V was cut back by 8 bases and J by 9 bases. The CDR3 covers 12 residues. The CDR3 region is CASGQASSPLHF. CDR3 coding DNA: TGTGCCAGCGGACAGGCGAGTTCACCCCTCCACTTT.

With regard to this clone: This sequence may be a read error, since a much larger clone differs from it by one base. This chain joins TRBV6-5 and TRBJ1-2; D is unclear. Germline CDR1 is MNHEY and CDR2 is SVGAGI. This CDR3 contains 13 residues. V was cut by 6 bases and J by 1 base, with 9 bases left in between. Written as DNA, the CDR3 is TGTGCCAGCAGCCCGGACGGTAACTATGGCTACACCTTC. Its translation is CASSPDGNYGYTF.

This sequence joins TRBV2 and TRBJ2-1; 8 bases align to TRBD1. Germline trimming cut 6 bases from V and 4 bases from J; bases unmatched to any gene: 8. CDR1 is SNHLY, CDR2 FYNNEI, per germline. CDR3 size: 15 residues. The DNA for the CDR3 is TGTGCCAGCAGCGACGACAGGGGAAATTACAATGAGCAGTTCTTC. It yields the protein CASSDDRGNYNEQFF.

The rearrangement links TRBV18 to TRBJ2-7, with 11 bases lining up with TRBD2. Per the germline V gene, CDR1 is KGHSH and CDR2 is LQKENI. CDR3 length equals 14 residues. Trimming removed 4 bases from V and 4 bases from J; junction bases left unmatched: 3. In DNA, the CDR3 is TGTGCCAGCTCACGACTAGCGGGATCGTACGAGCAGTACTTC. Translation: CASSRLAGSYEQYF.

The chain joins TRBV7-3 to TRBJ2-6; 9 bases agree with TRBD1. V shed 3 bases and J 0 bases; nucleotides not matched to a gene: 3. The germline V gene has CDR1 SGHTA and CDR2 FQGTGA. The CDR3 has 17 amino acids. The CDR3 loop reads CASSFGTGTSGANVLTF. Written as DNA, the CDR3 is TGTGCCAGCAGCTTCGGGACAGGGACCTCTGGGGCCAACGTCCTGACTTTC.

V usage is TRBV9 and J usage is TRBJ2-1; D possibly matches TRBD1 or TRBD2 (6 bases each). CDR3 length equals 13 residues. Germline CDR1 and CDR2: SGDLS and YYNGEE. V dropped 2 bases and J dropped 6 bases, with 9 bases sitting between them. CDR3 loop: CASSVGGINEQFF. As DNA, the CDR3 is TGTGCCAGCAGCGTCGGGGGCATCAATGAGCAGTTCTTC.

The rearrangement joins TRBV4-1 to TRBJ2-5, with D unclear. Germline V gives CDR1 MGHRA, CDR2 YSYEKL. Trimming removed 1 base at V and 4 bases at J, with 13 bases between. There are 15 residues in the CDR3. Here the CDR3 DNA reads TGCGCCAGCAGCCAAGTATCCCGACTGATAGAGACCCAGTACTTC. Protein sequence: CASSQVSRLIETQYF.

The DNA for the CDR3 is TGTGCCAGCAGCTTGCTTCCTAGCGGGAGGGATACGCAGTATTTT. It translates to CASSLLPSGRDTQYF. V usage is TRBV5-4 and J usage is TRBJ2-3; TRBD2 matches 11 bases. In germline, CDR1 is SGHNT, CDR2 YYREEE (reference sequence). With V trimmed by 1 base and J by 6 bases, 4 bases remained unmatched. The CDR3 is made up of 15 amino acids.

The CDR3 loop reads CASSLGGDLQETQYF. CDR3 in DNA: TGTGCCAGCAGCCTCGGTGGGGACCTCCAAGAGACCCAGTACTTC. This chain links TRBV4-2 with TRBJ2-5, with D possibly being TRBD1 or TRBD2 (5 bases each). V was cut by 4 bases and J by 1 base, with 13 bases left in between. The CDR3 is 15 amino acids. The germline gives CDR1 LGHNA, CDR2 YNFKEQ.

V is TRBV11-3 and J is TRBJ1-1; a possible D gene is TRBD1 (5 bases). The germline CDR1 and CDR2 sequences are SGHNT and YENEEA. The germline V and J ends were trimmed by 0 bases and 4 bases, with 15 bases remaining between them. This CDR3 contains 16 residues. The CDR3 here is CASSLDQRSGGTEAFF. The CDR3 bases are TGTGCCAGCAGCTTAGATCAAAGGTCGGGGGGCACTGAAGCTTTCTTT.

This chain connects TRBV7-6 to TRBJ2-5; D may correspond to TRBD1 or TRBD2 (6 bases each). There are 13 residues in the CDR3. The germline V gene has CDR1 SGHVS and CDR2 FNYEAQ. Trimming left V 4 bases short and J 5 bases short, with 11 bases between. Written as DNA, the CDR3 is TGTGCCAGCAGCTGGAGGGGGAGCGAGACCCAGTACTTC. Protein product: CASSWRGSETQYF.

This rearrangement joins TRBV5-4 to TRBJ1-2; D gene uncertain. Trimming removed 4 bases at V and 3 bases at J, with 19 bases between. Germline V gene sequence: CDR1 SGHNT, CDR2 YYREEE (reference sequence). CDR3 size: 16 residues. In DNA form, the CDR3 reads TGTGCCAGCAGCAACGCTGGCGACACCAGGCACTATGGCTACACCTTC. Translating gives CASSNAGDTRHYGYTF.